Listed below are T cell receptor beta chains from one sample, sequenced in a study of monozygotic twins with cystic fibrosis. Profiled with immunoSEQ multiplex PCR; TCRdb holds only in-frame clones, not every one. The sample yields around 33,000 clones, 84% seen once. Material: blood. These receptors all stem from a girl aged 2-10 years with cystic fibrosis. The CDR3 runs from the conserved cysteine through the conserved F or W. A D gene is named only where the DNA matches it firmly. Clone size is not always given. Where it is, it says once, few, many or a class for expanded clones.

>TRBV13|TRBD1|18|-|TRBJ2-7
CASSWTKKTGGKTYEQYF
TGTGCCAGCAGCTGGACGAAGAAGACAGGGGGCAAGACCTACGAGCAGTACTTC
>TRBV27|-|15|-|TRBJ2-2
CASSFYPPKTGELFF
TGTGCCAGCAGTTTCTACCCACCCAAAACCGGGGAGCTGTTTTTT
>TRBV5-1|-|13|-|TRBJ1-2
CASSFGSNYGYTF
TGCGCCAGCAGCTTCGGCAGTAACTATGGCTACACCTTC
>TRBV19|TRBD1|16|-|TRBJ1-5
CASSKAATTGRQPQHF
TGTGCCAGTAGTAAGGCCGCGACGACAGGGCGTCAGCCCCAGCATTTT
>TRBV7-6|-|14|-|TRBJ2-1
CASSLVGFGNEQFF
TGTGCCAGCAGCTTAGTAGGGTTCGGGAATGAGCAGTTCTTC
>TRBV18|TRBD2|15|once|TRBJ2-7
CASSRFPTSGGEQYF
TGTGCCAGCTCACGTTTCCCGACTAGCGGGGGAGAGCAGTACTTC
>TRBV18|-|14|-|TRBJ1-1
CASSREHSGTEAFF
TGTGCCAGCTCCCGGGAGCATTCAGGGACTGAAGCTTTCTTT
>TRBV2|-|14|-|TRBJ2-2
CASSEGILAGELFF
TGTGCCAGCAGTGAAGGGATTCTCGCCGGGGAGCTGTTTTTT
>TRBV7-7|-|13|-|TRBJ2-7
CASSPYGGSEQYF
TGTGCCAGCAGCCCATACGGGGGTAGCGAGCAGTACTTC
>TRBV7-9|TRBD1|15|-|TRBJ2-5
CASYRDRGYQETQYF
TGTGCCAGCTATCGGGACAGGGGGTACCAAGAGACCCAGTACTTC
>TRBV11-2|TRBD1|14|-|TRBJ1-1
CASSLTGDDTEAFF
TGTGCCAGCAGCTTAACAGGGGACGACACTGAAGCTTTCTTT
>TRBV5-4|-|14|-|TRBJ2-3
CASSPDPNTDTQYF
TGTGCCAGCAGCCCGGACCCCAACACAGATACGCAGTATTTT
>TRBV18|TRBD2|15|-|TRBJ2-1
CASSALAGGIHEQFF
TGTGCCAGCTCAGCCCTAGCGGGGGGGATCCATGAGCAGTTCTTC
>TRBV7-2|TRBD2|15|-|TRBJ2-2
CASSKGLAGAGELFF
TGTGCCAGCAGCAAGGGACTAGCGGGGGCCGGGGAGCTGTTTTTT
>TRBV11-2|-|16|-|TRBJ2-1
CASRLLGGSSYNEQFF
TGTGCCAGCAGATTATTGGGGGGCTCGTCCTACAATGAGCAGTTCTTC
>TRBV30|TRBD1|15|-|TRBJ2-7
CAWSAPGQGTYEQYF
TGTGCCTGGAGTGCGCCGGGACAGGGGACCTACGAGCAGTACTTC
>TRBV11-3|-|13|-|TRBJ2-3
CASSFRIGDTQYF
TGTGCCAGCAGCTTTCGAATTGGGGATACGCAGTATTTT
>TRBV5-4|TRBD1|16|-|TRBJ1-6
CASSLGPGGGNSPLHF
TGTGCCAGCAGCTTGGGGCCAGGGGGTGGAAATTCACCCCTCCACTTT
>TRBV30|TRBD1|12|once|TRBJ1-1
CAWSPRDRTAFF
TGTGCCTGGAGTCCCAGGGACAGGACAGCTTTCTTT
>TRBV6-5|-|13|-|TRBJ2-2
CASSGPFTGELFF
TGTGCCAGCAGCGGACCCTTCACCGGGGAGCTGTTTTTT
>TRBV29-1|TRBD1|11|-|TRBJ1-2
CSVGQGYGYTF
TGCAGCGTAGGACAGGGCTATGGCTACACCTTC
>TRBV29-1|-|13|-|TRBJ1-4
CSVGGPGDEKLFF
TGCAGCGTGGGGGGCCCTGGGGATGAAAAACTGTTTTTT
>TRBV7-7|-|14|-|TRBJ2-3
CASSLRLGGDTQYF
TGTGCCAGCAGCTTAAGACTAGGAGGGGATACGCAGTATTTT
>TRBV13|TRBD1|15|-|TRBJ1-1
CASSLGQGLNTEAFF
TGTGCCAGCAGCCTAGGACAGGGTCTAAACACTGAAGCTTTCTTT
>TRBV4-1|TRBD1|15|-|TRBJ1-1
CASSQDGQGNTEAFF
TGCGCCAGCAGCCAAGATGGACAGGGGAACACTGAAGCTTTCTTT
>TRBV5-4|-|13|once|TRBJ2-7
CASGDSLSYEQYF
TGTGCCAGCGGGGACTCCCTCTCCTACGAGCAGTACTTC
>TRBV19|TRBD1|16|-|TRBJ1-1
CASKPTYGTVNTEAFF
TGTGCCAGTAAGCCGACTTACGGGACAGTGAACACTGAAGCTTTCTTT
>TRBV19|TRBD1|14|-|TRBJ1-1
CASSRDRGNTEAFF
TGTGCCAGTAGTCGGGACAGGGGTAACACTGAAGCTTTCTTT
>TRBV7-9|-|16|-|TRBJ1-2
CASSLAGQGLTSGYTF
TGTGCCAGCAGCTTAGCGGGGCAGGGCCTTACTAGTGGCTACACCTTC
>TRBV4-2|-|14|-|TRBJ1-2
CASSQDRRDRGYTF
TGTGCCAGCAGCCAGGACCGCAGGGATAGGGGCTACACCTTC
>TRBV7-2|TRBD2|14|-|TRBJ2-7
CASSSGLAGAEQYF
TGTGCCAGCAGCTCGGGACTAGCGGGGGCCGAGCAGTACTTC
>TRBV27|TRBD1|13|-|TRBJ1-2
CASSLAGGYGYTF
TGTGCCAGCAGTTTAGCAGGGGGCTATGGCTACACCTTC
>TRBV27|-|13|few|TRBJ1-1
CASSPGPFTEAFF
TGTGCCAGCAGCCCCGGACCGTTCACTGAAGCTTTCTTT
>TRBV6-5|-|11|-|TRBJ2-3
CASSYGDTQYF
TGTGCCAGCAGTTACGGCGATACGCAGTATTTT
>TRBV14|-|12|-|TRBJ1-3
CASSHQGNTIYF
TGTGCCAGCAGTCATCAGGGAAACACCATATATTTT